This TCR beta chain originates from a study of blood T cells in healthy people across ages. It was with a sample-barcoded 5' primer and a J-beta primer mix that a second PCR of roughly 7 to 12 cycles was run. Via MiXCR, TCRdb re-called the 5' RACE reads, giving one row per CDR3 protein. This table holds roughly 900,000 distinct CDR3 sequences, about 44% found once. A note on this clonotype: A much larger clone sits a single nucleotide away, making a read error possible.

The CDR3 totals 16 residues. Germline CDR1 and CDR2: LGHDT and YNNKEL (reference sequence). This chain connects TRBV3-1 to TRBJ2-1, with 14 bases lining up with TRBD2. The sequence derives from a man in his thirties or forties in good health. Material: blood. CDR3 in DNA: TGTGCCAGCAGCCGGACTAGCGGGGGGTTATACAATGAGCGGTTCTTC. Translated, it gives CASSRTSGGLYNERFF.